This TCR beta chain was identified in a study of human T cells and chemical hapten exposure. Stated time point: pre-sensitization, week 0. Treatment denoted: therapeutic diphenylcyclopropenone sensitization with weekly scalp DPC. V lost 5 bases to trimming and J lost 2 bases, with 19 bases between them. In germline, CDR1 is MNHNY, CDR2 SVGAGI (reference sequence). CDR3 length equals 18 residues. Each CDR3 protein is one row after TCRdb ran MiXCR on the RACE reads. The profile shows more than 300,000 distinct CDR3 sequences, roughly 4.6% of them singletons. This clonotype was recorded at least ten times.

This receptor was taken from a woman aged 50 to 65 with alopecia areata. Some clones in this sample may be carry-over from other donors' samples. Sequencing used whole blood, obtained in connection with sensitization to the hapten diphenylcyclopropenone (DPC). The chain couples TRBV6-6 to TRBJ2-6; D possibly corresponds to TRBD1 (6 bases). The CDR3 is CASSPGTGNSPGANVLTF. The CDR3 DNA reads as TGTGCCAGCAGTCCCGGCACAGGGAATTCCCCTGGGGCCAACGTCCTGACTTTC.